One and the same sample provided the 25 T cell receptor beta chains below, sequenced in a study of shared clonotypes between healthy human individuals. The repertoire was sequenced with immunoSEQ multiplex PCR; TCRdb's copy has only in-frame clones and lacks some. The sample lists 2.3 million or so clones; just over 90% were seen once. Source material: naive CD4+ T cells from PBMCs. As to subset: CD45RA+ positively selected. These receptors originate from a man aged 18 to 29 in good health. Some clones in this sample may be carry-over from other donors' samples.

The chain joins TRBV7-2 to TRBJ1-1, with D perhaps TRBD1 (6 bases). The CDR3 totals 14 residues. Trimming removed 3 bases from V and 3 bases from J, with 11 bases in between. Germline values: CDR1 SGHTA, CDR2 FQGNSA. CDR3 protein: CASSLGRGYTEAFF. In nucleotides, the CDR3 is TGTGCCAGCAGCTTGGGCAGGGGTTACACTGAAGCTTTCTTT.

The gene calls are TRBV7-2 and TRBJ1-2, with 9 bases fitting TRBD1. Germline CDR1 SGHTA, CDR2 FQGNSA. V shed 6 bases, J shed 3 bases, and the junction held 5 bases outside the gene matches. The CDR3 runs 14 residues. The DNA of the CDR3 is TGTGCCAGCAGGACAACAGGGGGCCACTATGGCTACACCTTC. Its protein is CASRTTGGHYGYTF.

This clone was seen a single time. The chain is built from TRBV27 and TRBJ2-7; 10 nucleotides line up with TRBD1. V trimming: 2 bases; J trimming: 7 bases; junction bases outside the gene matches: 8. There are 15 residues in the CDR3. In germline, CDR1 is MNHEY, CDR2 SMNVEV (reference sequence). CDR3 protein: CASSLKGQGSWEQYF. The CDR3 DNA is TGTGCCAGCAGTTTAAAGGGACAGGGGTCTTGGGAGCAGTACTTC.

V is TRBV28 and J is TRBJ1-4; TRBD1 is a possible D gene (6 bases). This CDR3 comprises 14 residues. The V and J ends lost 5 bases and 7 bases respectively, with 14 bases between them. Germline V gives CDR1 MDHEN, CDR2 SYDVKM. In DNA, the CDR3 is TGTGCCAGCAGTCCCCCTGGGGGCCGTGAAAAACTGTTTTTT. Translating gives CASSPPGGREKLFF.

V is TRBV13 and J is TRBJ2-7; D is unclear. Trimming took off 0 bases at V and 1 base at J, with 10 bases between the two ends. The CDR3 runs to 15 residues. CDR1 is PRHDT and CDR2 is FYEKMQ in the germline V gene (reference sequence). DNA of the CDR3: TGTGCCAGCAGCTTAGGGATGCCCCGGTCCTACGAGCAGTACTTC. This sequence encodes CASSLGMPRSYEQYF. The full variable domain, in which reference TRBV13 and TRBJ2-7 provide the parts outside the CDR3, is AAGVIQSPRHLIKEKRETATLKCYPIPRHDTVYWYQQGPGQDPQFLISFYEKMQSDKGSIPDRFSAQQFSDYHSELNMSSLELGDSALYFCASSLGMPRSYEQYFGPGTRLTVT.

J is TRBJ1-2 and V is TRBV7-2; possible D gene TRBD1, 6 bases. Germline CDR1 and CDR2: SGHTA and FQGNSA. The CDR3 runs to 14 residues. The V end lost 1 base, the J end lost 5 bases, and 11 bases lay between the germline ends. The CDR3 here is CASSLGAGDYGYTF. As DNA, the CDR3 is TGTGCCAGCAGCTTAGGGGCAGGGGATTATGGCTACACCTTC.

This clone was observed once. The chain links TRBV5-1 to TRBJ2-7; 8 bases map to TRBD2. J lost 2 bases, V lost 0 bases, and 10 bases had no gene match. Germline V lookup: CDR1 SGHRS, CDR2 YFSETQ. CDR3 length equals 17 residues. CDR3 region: CASSLAGTPGLAYEQYF. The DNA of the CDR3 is TGCGCCAGCAGCTTGGCGGGGACACCGGGACTAGCCTACGAGCAGTACTTC.

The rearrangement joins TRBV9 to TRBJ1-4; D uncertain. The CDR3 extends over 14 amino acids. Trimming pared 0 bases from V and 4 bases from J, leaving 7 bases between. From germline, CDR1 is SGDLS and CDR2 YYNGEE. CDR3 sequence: CASSVDPNNEKLFF. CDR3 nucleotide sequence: TGTGCCAGCAGCGTAGACCCTAATAATGAAAAACTGTTTTTT.

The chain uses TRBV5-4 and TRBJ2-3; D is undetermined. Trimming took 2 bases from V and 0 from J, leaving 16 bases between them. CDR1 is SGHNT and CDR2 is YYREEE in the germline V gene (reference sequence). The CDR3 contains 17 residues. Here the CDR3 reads CASSFGSGGISTDTQYF. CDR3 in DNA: TGTGCCAGCAGCTTCGGGTCTGGCGGAATTAGCACAGATACGCAGTATTTT.

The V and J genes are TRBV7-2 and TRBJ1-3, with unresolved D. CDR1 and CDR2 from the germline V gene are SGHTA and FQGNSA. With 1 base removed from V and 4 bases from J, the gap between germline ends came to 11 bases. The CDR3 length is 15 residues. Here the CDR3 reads CASSLEGGVGNTIYF. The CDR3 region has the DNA TGTGCCAGCAGCTTAGAGGGAGGAGTGGGAAACACCATATATTTT.

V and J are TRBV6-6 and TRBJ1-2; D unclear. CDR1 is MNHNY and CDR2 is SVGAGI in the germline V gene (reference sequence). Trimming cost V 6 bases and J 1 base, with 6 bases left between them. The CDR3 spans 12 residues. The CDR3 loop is CASSGVNYGYTF. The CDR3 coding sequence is TGTGCCAGCAGCGGGGTTAACTATGGCTACACCTTC.

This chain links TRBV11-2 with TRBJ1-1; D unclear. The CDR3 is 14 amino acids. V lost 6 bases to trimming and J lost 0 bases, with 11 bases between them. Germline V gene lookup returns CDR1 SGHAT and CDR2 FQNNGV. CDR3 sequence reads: CASRPLGMNTEAFF. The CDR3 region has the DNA TGTGCCAGCAGGCCATTGGGAATGAACACTGAAGCTTTCTTT.

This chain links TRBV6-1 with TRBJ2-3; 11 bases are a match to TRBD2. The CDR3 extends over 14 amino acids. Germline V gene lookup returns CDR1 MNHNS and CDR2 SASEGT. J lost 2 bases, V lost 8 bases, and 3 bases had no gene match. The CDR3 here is CASLAGGATDTQYF. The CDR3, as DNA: TGTGCCAGCCTAGCGGGAGGTGCCACAGATACGCAGTATTTT.

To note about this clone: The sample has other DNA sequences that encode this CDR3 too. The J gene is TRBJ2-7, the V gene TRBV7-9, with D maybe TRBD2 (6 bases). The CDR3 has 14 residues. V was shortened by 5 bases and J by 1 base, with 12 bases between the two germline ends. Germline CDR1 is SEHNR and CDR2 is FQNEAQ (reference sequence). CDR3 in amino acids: CASSPRGRSYEQYF. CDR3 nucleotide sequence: TGTGCCAGCAGCCCACGGGGGAGGTCCTACGAGCAGTACTTC.

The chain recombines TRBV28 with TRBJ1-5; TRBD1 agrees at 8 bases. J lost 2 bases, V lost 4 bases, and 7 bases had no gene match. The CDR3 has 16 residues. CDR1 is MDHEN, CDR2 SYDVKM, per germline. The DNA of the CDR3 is TGTGCCAGCAGTTCGCTGGACAGGGATGGCAATCAGCCCCAGCATTTT. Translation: CASSSLDRDGNQPQHF.

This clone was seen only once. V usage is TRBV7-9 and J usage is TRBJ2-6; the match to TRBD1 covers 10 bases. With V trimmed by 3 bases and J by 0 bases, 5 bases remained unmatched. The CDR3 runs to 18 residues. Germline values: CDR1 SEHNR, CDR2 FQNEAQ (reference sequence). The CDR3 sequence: CASSFTRTGGSGANVLTF. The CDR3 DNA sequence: TGTGCCAGCAGCTTTACACGGACAGGGGGCTCTGGGGCCAACGTCCTGACTTTC. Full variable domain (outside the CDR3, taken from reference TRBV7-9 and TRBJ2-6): DTGVSQNPRHKITKRGQNVTFRCDPISEHNRLYWYRQTLGQGPEFLTYFQNEAQLEKSRLLSDRFSAERPKGSFSTLEIQRTEQGDSAMYLCASSFTRTGGSGANVLTFGAGSRLTVL.

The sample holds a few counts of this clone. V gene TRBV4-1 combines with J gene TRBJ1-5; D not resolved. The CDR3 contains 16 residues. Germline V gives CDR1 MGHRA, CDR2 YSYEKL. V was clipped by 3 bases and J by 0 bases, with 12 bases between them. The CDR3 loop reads CASSQGPSPSNQPQHF. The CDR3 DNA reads TGCGCCAGCAGCCAGGGTCCCAGTCCTAGCAATCAGCCCCAGCATTTT.

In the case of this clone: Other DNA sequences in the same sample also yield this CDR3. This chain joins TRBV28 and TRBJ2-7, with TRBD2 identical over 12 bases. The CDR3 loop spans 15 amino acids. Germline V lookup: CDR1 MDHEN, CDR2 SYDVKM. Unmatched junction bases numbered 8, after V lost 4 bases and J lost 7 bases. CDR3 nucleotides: TGTGCCAGCAGTTCCCTAGCGGGAGGGCCGAGGGAGCAGTACTTC. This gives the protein CASSSLAGGPREQYF.

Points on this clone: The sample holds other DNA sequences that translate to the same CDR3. The CDR3 region has the DNA TGCGCCAGCAGTTCGGGACAGGGTTCCTACGAGCAGTACTTC. It codes for CASSSGQGSYEQYF. The V gene is TRBV5-1, the J gene TRBJ2-7; 9 positions agree with TRBD1. Germline values: CDR1 SGHRS, CDR2 YFSETQ. V lost 5 bases, J lost 1 base, and 4 bases stayed unmatched. The CDR3 has 14 amino acids.

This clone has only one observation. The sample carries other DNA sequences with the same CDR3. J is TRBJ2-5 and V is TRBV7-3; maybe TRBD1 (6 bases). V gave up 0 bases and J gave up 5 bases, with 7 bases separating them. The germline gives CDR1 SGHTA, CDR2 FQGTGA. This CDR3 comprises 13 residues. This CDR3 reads CASSLTQGETQYF. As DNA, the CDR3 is TGTGCCAGCAGCTTAACGCAGGGGGAGACCCAGTACTTC.

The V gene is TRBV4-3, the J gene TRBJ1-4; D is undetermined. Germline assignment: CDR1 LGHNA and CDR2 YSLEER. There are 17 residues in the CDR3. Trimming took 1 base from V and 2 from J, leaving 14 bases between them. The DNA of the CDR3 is TGCGCCAGCAGCCAAGGTTCCGGGGAAGGCACTAATGAAAAACTGTTTTTT. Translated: CASSQGSGEGTNEKLFF.

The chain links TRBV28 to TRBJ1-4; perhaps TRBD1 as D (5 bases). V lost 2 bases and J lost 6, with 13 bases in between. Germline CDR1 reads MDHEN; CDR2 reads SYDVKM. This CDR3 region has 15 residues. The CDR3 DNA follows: TGTGCCAGCAGTTTACGGGGCGGCGTAGATGAAAAACTGTTTTTT. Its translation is CASSLRGGVDEKLFF.

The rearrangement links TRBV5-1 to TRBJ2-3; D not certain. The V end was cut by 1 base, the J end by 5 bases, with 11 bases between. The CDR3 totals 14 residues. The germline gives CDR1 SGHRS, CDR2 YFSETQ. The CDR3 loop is CASSLNRGEDTQYF. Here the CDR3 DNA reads TGCGCCAGCAGCTTGAATCGTGGTGAAGATACGCAGTATTTT.

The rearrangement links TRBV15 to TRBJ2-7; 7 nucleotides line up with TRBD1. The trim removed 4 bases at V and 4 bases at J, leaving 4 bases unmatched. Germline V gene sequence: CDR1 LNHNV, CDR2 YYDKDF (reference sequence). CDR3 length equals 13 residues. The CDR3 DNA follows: TGTGCCACCAGCAATCGCAGGGGGTACGAGCAGTACTTC. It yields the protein CATSNRRGYEQYF.

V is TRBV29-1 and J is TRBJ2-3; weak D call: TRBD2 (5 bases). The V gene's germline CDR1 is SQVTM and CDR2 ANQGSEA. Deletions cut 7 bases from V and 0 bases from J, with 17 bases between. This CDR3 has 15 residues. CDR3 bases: TGCAGCGCTTTTGGCGCAGCGGCTAGCACAGATACGCAGTATTTT. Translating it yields CSAFGAAASTDTQYF.